These T cell receptor beta chains were read from a single sample in a study of high-grade serous ovarian cancer treatment subgroups. Sequencing used immunoSEQ multiplex PCR; TCRdb keeps in-frame clones, though not all of them. The sample includes roughly 3,100 clones, about 80% of them seen just once. Sequenced material: tumor tissue. The receptors were gathered from a human donor with high-grade serous ovarian cancer. CDR3s leave out the opening cysteine and the closing phenylalanine or tryptophan.

J gene | V gene | CDR3 protein
TRBJ2-2 | TRBV10-3 | AISLRELNTGELF
TRBJ2-2 | TRBV10-3 | AITAGPDTGELF
TRBJ2-6 | TRBV19 | ASADRGLRSGANVLT
TRBJ2-4 | TRBV11-2 | ASSPGRAGVDIQY
TRBJ2-7 | TRBV7-2 | ASSLDWGAGEQY
TRBJ1-4 | TRBV7-8 | ASTATGPNEKLF
TRBJ2-7 | TRBV28 | ASKNPLTYEQY
TRBJ1-1 | TRBV27 | ASSLLGGTDAF
TRBJ1-2 | TRBV7-2 | ASSLDRTSYGYT
TRBJ2-1 | TRBV6-5 | ASSLLAGGPNEQF
TRBJ2-7 | TRBV27 | ASSSLLSYEQY